This TCR beta chain stems from a study of T-cell memory formation after mild COVID-19. Study observations and caveats: Pre-infection memory contained some responding clones, which suggested that cross-reactive memory had joined. Balance between CD4 and CD8 was seen in clones contracting day 15 to 85, and a CD4+ lean was seen in later expanders. Mainly CM and EM harbored the contracting CD4+ clones; mainly EMRA harbored the CD8+ ones.

Researchers used 5'RACE with constant-segment primers to make TCR alpha and TCR beta cDNA libraries that carry sample barcodes and UMIs. MiXCR was run by TCRdb on the 5' RACE reads, yielding one entry per CDR3 protein. The sample has 500,000 to 600,000 distinct CDR3 sequences; about a sixth are singletons. On this clonotype: Its antigen is unknown.

Trimming left V 5 bases short and J 6 bases short, with 8 bases between. The CDR3 is 11 amino acids. Germline CDR1 reads PRHDT; CDR2 reads FYEKMQ (reference sequence). Sequencing input: PBMCs or a T cell subset sorted from them (not recorded which). V is TRBV13 and J is TRBJ2-7; the D gene could be TRBD1 or TRBD2 (5 bases each). The sequence was obtained from an adult woman who had mild COVID-19 (a few samples of this study predate the infection). Cell type and time point are not known. The CDR3 sequence: CASSGAGEQYF. CDR3 bases: TGTGCCAGCAGCGGGGCGGGCGAGCAGTACTTC.